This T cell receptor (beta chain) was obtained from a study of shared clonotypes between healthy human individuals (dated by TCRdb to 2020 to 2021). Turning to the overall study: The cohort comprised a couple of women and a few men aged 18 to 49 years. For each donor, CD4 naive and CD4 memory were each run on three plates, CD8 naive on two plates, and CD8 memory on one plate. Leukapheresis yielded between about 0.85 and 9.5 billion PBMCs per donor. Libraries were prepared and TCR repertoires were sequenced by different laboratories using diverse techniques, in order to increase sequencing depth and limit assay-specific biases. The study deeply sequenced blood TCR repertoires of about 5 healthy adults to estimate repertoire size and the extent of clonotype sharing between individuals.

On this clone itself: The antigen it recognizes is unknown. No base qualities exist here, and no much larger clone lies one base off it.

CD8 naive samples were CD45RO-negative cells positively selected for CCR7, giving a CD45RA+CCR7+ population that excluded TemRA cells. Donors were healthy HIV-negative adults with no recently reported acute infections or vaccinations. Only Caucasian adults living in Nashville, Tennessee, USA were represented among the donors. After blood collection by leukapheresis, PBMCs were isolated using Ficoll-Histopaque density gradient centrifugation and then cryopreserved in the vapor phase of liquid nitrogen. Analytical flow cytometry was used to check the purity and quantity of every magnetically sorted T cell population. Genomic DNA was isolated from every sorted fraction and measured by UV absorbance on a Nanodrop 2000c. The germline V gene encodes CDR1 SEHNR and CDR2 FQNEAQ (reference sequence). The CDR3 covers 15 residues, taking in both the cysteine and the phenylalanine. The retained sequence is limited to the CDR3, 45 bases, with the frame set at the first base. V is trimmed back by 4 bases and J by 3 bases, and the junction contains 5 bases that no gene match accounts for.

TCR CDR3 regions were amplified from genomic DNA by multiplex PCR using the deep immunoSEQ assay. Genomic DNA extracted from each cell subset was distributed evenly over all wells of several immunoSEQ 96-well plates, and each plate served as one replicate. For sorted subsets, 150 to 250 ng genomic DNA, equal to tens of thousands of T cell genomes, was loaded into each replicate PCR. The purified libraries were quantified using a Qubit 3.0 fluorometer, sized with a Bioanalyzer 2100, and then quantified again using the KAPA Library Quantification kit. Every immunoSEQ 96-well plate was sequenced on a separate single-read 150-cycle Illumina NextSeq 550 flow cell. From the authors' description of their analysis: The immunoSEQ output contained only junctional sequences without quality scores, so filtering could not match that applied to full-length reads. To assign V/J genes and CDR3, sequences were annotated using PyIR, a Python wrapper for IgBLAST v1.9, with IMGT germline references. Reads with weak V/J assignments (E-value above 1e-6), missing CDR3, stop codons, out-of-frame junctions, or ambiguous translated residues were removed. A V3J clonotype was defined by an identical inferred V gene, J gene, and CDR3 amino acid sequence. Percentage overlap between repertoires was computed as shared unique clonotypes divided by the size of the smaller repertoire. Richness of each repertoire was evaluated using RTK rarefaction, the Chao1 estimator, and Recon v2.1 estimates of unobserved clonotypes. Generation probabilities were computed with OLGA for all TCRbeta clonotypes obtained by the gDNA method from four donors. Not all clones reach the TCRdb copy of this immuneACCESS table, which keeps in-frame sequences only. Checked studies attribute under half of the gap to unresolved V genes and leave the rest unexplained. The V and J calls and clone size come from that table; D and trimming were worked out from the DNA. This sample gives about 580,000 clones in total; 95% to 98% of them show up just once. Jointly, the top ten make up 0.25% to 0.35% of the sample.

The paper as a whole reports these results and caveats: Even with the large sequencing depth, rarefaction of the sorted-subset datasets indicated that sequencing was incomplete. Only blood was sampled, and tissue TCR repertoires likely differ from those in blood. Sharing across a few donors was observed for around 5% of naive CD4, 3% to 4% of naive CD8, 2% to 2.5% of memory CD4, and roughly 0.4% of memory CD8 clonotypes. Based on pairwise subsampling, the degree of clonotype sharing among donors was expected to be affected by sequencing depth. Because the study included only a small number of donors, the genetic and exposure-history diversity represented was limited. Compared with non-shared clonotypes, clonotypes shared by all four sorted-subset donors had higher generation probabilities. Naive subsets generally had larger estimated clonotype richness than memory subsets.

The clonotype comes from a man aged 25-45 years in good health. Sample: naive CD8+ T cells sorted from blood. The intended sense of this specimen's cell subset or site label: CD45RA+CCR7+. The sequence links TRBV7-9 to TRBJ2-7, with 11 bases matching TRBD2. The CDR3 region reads CASSSSLAGVYEQYF. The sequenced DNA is TGTGCCAGCAGCTCCTCACTAGCGGGAGTCTACGAGCAGTACTTC. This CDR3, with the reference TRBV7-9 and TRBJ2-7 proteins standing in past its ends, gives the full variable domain DTGVSQNPRHKITKRGQNVTFRCDPISEHNRLYWYRQTLGQGPEFLTYFQNEAQLEKSRLLSDRFSAERPKGSFSTLEIQRTEQGDSAMYLCASSSSLAGVYEQYFGPGTRLTVT.